These T cell receptor beta chains were read from a single sample in a study of cytomegalovirus exposure and HLA in healthy donors. Some clones are missing from TCRdb's copy, which holds only in-frame ones; the method was immunoSEQ multiplex PCR. The table records over 150,000 clones, roughly three quarters of them present only once. Sequencing was carried out using PBMCs. The receptors shown here come from a male donor in good health and CMV-seropositive. Each CDR3 is given with its conserved first and last residue. The D gene is left open where the match is weak. For some rows the clone size is stated as once, few or many, or as a class when expanded; others skip it.

v_call	clone_size	d_call	j_call	cdr3_aa	cdr3_nt
TRBV30	NA	TRBD1	TRBJ2-4	CAWRGQGAGNIQYF	TGTGCCTGGAGAGGACAGGGGGCCGGGAACATTCAGTACTTC
TRBV5-1	NA	TRBD1	TRBJ2-3	CASSSDRGLGDTQYF	TGCGCCAGCAGCTCGGACAGGGGGCTAGGGGATACGCAGTATTTT
TRBV5-1	NA	NA	TRBJ1-1	CASSLVGTEAFF	TGCGCCAGCAGCTTGGTCGGTACTGAAGCTTTCTTT
TRBV5-1	NA	TRBD1	TRBJ2-7	CASSLRTGTYEQYF	TGCGCCAGCAGCTTGCGGACAGGCACCTACGAGCAGTACTTC
TRBV30	NA	NA	TRBJ2-7	CAWSVGSSSHEQYF	TGTGCCTGGAGTGTTGGGTCAAGTAGCCACGAGCAGTACTTC
TRBV5-6	NA	NA	TRBJ2-5	CASSFRQTYQETQYF	TGTGCCAGCAGCTTTCGACAGACCTACCAAGAGACCCAGTACTTC
TRBV9	NA	TRBD2	TRBJ2-3	CASSVVAGETDTQYF	TGTGCCAGCAGCGTAGTGGCGGGGGAAACAGATACGCAGTATTTT
TRBV2	NA	NA	TRBJ2-1	CAGEAWSSSYNEQFF	TGTGCCGGGGAGGCGTGGTCGTCGTCCTACAATGAGCAGTTCTTC
TRBV15	NA	NA	TRBJ2-7	CATSRPGGSYEQYF	TGTGCCACCAGCAGGCCCGGGGGATCCTACGAGCAGTACTTC
TRBV6-6	once	TRBD1	TRBJ2-7	CASTPGTEVSYEQYF	TGTGCCAGCACCCCCGGGACAGAAGTATCCTACGAGCAGTACTTC
TRBV5-4	NA	TRBD1	TRBJ1-1	CASSRTGLPEAFF	TGTGCCAGCAGCAGGACAGGGCTCCCTGAAGCTTTCTTT
TRBV2	NA	TRBD2	TRBJ2-5	CASSPPSGGLRETQYF	TGTGCCAGCAGTCCTCCTAGCGGGGGGCTGAGAGAGACCCAGTACTTC
TRBV5-1	NA	TRBD1	TRBJ1-1	CASSSGQGEAFF	TGCGCCAGCAGCTCTGGACAGGGTGAAGCTTTCTTT
TRBV19	NA	NA	TRBJ1-1	CASSISQGNTEAFF	TGTGCCAGTAGTATTTCACAGGGGAACACTGAAGCTTTCTTT
TRBV6-5	NA	NA	TRBJ2-3	CASSYMEPSTDTQYF	TGTGCCAGCAGTTATATGGAGCCTAGCACAGATACGCAGTATTTT
TRBV13	NA	TRBD2	TRBJ2-7	CASSEISGGLPYEQYF	TGTGCCAGCAGCGAGATTAGCGGGGGTCTTCCCTACGAGCAGTACTTC